The 8 T cell receptor beta chains below come from one sample, sequenced in a study of T cells in localized non-small cell lung cancer. The repertoire was sequenced with immunoSEQ multiplex PCR; TCRdb's copy has only in-frame clones and lacks some. The table has some 52,000 clones, around 81% seen once. Sequencing was performed on PBMCs, taken before any cancer treatment. Receptors originate from a woman aged 35 to 69 with stage II lung adenocarcinoma.

The rearrangement joins TRBV19 to TRBJ1-5; 8 positions agree with TRBD1. V lost 3 bases and J lost 2; bases outside the gene matches: 3. The germline V gene has CDR1 LNHDA and CDR2 SQIVND (reference sequence). The CDR3 contains 15 residues. The CDR3 spells CASSIDRGGNQPQHF. The CDR3, as DNA: TGTGCCAGTAGTATTGACAGGGGAGGCAATCAGCCCCAGCATTTT.

V and J are TRBV7-2 and TRBJ2-7; D not certain. Trimming took off 2 bases at V and 2 bases at J, with 10 bases between the two ends. Germline V lookup: CDR1 SGHTA, CDR2 FQGNSA. The CDR3 loop spans 14 amino acids. CDR3: CASSLSAAAYEQYF. The CDR3 DNA reads TGTGCCAGCAGCTTATCGGCAGCCGCCTACGAGCAGTACTTC.

V is TRBV10-3 and J is TRBJ1-5; a weak D match, TRBD1 (5 bases). Germline CDR1 is ENHRY and CDR2 is SYGVKD. The CDR3 extends over 20 amino acids. The V end was cut by 8 bases, the J end by 3 bases, with 32 bases between. The CDR3 region is CAIPKDMTNRACSFNQPQHF. CDR3 nucleotides: TGTGCCATCCCTAAGGACATGACAAATAGAGCGTGTTCTTTCAATCAGCCCCAGCATTTT.

This chain uses TRBV5-8 with TRBJ1-2; D is unresolved. This CDR3 region has 13 residues. The V gene's germline CDR1 is SGHTS and CDR2 YDEGEE. V was pared by 4 bases and J by 5 bases, with 12 bases between. The CDR3 here is CASSPQARYGYTF. DNA of the CDR3: TGTGCCAGCAGCCCCCAAGCTCGATATGGCTACACCTTC.

The rearrangement links TRBV7-2 to TRBJ1-2; 10 bases are a match to TRBD1. V lost 4 bases, J lost 4 bases, and 9 bases stayed unmatched. Germline V gene sequence: CDR1 SGHTA, CDR2 FQGNSA. The CDR3 loop spans 16 amino acids. The CDR3 coding sequence is TGTGCCAGCAGCTCACCTGGGACAGGGGCTGGCTATGGCTACACCTTC. Protein sequence: CASSSPGTGAGYGYTF.

The V call is TRBV2, the J call TRBJ2-1, with D possibly matching TRBD2 (6 bases). V was shortened by 8 bases and J by 8 bases, with 22 bases between the two germline ends. Germline CDR1 reads SNHLY; CDR2 reads FYNNEI. CDR3 length: 15 amino acids. CDR3 sequence (DNA): TGTGCCAGCGGAGGGGTAGCAAGTTTTAGCGATGAGCAGTTCTTC. Its protein product is CASGGVASFSDEQFF.

This chain links TRBV6-5 with TRBJ1-5; 8 bases line up with TRBD1. CDR3 length: 14 amino acids. The junction had 6 bases not matched to a gene; V was cut back by 9 bases and J by 2 bases. Germline CDR1 reads MNHEY; CDR2 reads SVGAGI. DNA for the CDR3: TGTGCCAGTCAGGGGGCGGTCGGCAATCAGCCCCAGCATTTT. Translating gives CASQGAVGNQPQHF.

The V and J genes are TRBV9 and TRBJ2-3; 11 bases are a match to TRBD2. The germline V gene has CDR1 SGDLS and CDR2 YYNGEE. This CDR3 spans 17 amino acids. Trimming at V came to 0 bases and at J to 7 bases, leaving 10 bases not matched to a gene. The chain's CDR3 is CASSVAVAGGPTNTQYF. The CDR3 coding sequence is TGTGCCAGCAGCGTAGCAGTAGCGGGGGGGCCAACGAATACGCAGTATTTT.